This T cell receptor beta chain came from a study of cytomegalovirus exposure and HLA in healthy donors. The CDR3 extends over 14 amino acids. Trimming took off 8 bases at V and 2 bases at J, with 15 bases between the two ends. The germline gives CDR1 LNHDA, CDR2 SQIVND (reference sequence). Overall study results and limits: Sequencing depth across donors, presence/absence analyses assumed, was roughly uniform. The analysis excluded some indistinguishable V segments, including TRBV6-2 and TRBV6-3.

As regards this clone: Its antigen is undetermined.

The PCR ran on 60 Vbeta and 13 Jbeta primers. Profiling relied on immunoSEQ multiplex PCR, and the TCRdb table lists in-frame clones only, not all of them. The repertoire consists of some 110,000 clones, with 13% to 15% occurring once and the leading ten covering around 0.83%. The chain combines TRBV19 with TRBJ1-1; possible D gene TRBD1, 6 bases. This TCR was recovered from a female donor in good health and CMV-seronegative. The sequenced sample consisted of PBMCs. The CDR3 loop reads CASVTGHLNTEAFF. The CDR3 nucleotides are TGTGCCAGTGTCACGGGACACCTAAACACTGAAGCTTTCTTT.